The entry below describes one T cell receptor (beta chain). The sample is drawn from a study of blood T cell repertoires in COVID-19. As for the study in general: There were acute and convalescent COVID-19 samples, and they came from the United States, Italy and Spain. Sources were T cells, B-cell-depleted T cells, or PBMCs; the material itself was cDNA or gDNA.

Authors' methods: It was from reference gene primer amplification that nucleated cell counts were estimated. Using immunoSEQ multiplex PCR, the repertoire was profiled, and TCRdb retains in-frame clones only, with some absent. The V and J calls and the clone size are those of that table, but D and trimming were determined from the DNA. The data contain just under 50,000 clones, around 86% of them singletons. Material for sequencing was peripheral blood. The sequence was obtained from a human donor in a cohort sampled during active COVID-19.

CDR3 amino acids: CASSYSPPGGLYNEQFF. As DNA, the CDR3 is TGTGCCAGCAGTTACTCCCCTCCGGGGGGCCTCTACAATGAGCAGTTCTTC. The rearrangement uses TRBV6-2 or TRBV6-3 and TRBJ2-1; TRBD2 might be the D (7 bases). Germline V lookup: CDR1 MNHEY, CDR2 SVGEGT. This CDR3 is built from 17 residues. V shed 0 bases and J shed 3 bases, with 15 bases lying between them.